This record looks at one T cell receptor (beta chain) sequence and its context. No antigen is known for it. This entry belongs to a study of T cell responses to AZD1222 COVID-19 vaccine. Overall study findings and caveats: Repertoires were obtained solely post-peak T cell response. Baseline seropositivity characterized only a handful of AZD1222 recipients. Rises in breadth and depth of Spike-specific TCRs came after two AZD1222 doses.

Trimming removed 3 bases from V and 5 bases from J, with 17 bases in between. From germline, CDR1 is SGHRS and CDR2 YFSETQ. The CDR3 runs 15 residues. Clones were sequenced by immunoSEQ multiplex PCR, and TCRdb holds only the in-frame ones, with some missing. This sample has about 120,000 clones, with about 90% found just once. The J gene is TRBJ2-5, the V gene TRBV5-1; perhaps D is TRBD1 or TRBD2 (5 bases each). The specimen was peripheral blood, collected on day 0 of AZD1222 vaccination. This sequence was found in an adult in good health. As DNA, the CDR3 is TGCGCCAGCAGCTCCGCCGGGACCCTGGGGGAGACCCAGTACTTC. Protein sequence: CASSSAGTLGETQYF.